Shown below are 24 T cell receptor beta chains from a single sample sequenced in a study of OX40 agonist ivuxolimab in advanced cancers. TCRdb's copy holds only in-frame clones and misses some; the assay was immunoSEQ multiplex PCR. The sample contains tens of thousands of clones, about 89% of which appear only once. Sequenced material: CD4+ or CD8+ T cells sorted from blood, taken in a trial of the OX40 agonist ivuxolimab. These receptor sequences come from an adult with an advanced solid tumor such as melanoma, head and neck, liver or kidney cancer.

This chain links TRBV5-1 with TRBJ2-3; TRBD1 might be the D (7 bases). V lost 0 bases to trimming and J lost 1 base, with 12 bases between them. The CDR3 runs to 16 residues. Germline V gene data show CDR1 as SGHRS and CDR2 as YFSETQ. The CDR3 nucleotides are TGCGCCAGCAGCTTGGAAGTCAGGGGGGGCACAGATACGCAGTATTTT. Amino acids: CASSLEVRGGTDTQYF. Full variable domain (rest looked up from reference TRBV5-1 and TRBJ2-3): KAGVTQTPRYLIKTRGQQVTLSCSPISGHRSVSWYQQTPGQGLQFLFEYFSETQRNKGNFPGRFSGRQFSNSRSEMNVSTLELGDSALYLCASSLEVRGGTDTQYFGPGTRLTVL.

This rearrangement joins TRBV28 to TRBJ2-7, with D maybe TRBD2 (5 bases). Germline V gene data show CDR1 as MDHEN and CDR2 as SYDVKM. V lost 8 bases, J lost 0 bases, and 11 bases lay in between. CDR3 size: 13 residues. CDR3: CASRGSVSYEQYF. CDR3 nucleotide sequence: TGTGCCAGCCGTGGGAGCGTCTCCTACGAGCAGTACTTC.

This CDR3 is CASSPGQSYGYTF. CDR3 nucleotides: TGTGCCAGCAGTCCCGGACAGAGCTATGGCTACACCTTC. The chain joins TRBV28 to TRBJ1-2, with D perhaps matching TRBD1 (6 bases). This CDR3 has 13 residues. With 5 bases removed from V and 4 bases from J, the gap between germline ends came to 11 bases. Germline-derived CDR1 and CDR2 are MDHEN and SYDVKM.

The chain links TRBV11-3 to TRBJ2-1; weak D call: TRBD1 (6 bases). The CDR3 runs 15 residues. CDR1 is SGHNT and CDR2 is YENEEA in the germline V gene. V was shortened by 3 bases and J by 7 bases, with 16 bases between the two germline ends. CDR3 sequence (DNA): TGTGCCAGCAGCTTTCGGGCAGGGGAATGGAATGAGCAGTTCTTC. It codes for CASSFRAGEWNEQFF.

The chain uses TRBV23-1 and TRBJ2-2; 8 bases map to TRBD1. TRBV23-1 is reported as an ORF; its role is uncertain. CDR3 size: 16 residues. With V trimmed by 3 bases and J by 6 bases, 9 bases remained unmatched. The CDR3 sequence is CASSHPLDRDAGELFF. In DNA form, the CDR3 reads TGCGCCAGCAGTCATCCCTTGGACAGGGACGCCGGGGAGCTGTTTTTT.

The sample holds one count of this clone. The V gene is TRBV4-1, the J gene TRBJ2-3, with D hard to call. The CDR3 sequence is 15 residues long. Germline V CDR1 and CDR2: MGHRA, YSYEKL. V dropped 0 bases and J dropped 4 bases, with 11 bases sitting between them. The CDR3 spells CASSQDPRPADTQYF. Here the CDR3 DNA reads TGCGCCAGCAGCCAAGACCCCCGACCGGCAGATACGCAGTATTTT.

The chain carries TRBV4-1 and TRBJ2-3; D may be TRBD1 or TRBD2 (5 bases each). The CDR3 sequence is 15 residues long. Germline-derived CDR1 and CDR2 are MGHRA and YSYEKL. V gave up 1 base and J gave up 1 base, with 9 bases separating them. For the CDR3, the DNA is TGCGCCAGCAGCCAAGGTGGGACCCGCACAGATACGCAGTATTTT. Amino acids: CASSQGGTRTDTQYF.

V and J are TRBV11-3 and TRBJ2-7, with D perhaps matching TRBD1 (6 bases). V dropped 5 bases and J dropped 5 bases, with 19 bases sitting between them. Germline CDR1 is SGHNT and CDR2 is YENEEA. The length of the CDR3 is 15 residues. The CDR3 nucleotides are TGTGCCAGCAGCGGGCCCTCAACAGGGCCCGACGAGCAGTACTTC. Translation: CASSGPSTGPDEQYF.

This clone has a single count. This chain connects TRBV5-1 to TRBJ2-1; 10 positions match TRBD2. CDR3 length: 16 residues. V lost 3 bases and J lost 7; bases outside the gene matches: 10. Looked up from germline, CDR1 is SGHRS and CDR2 is YFSETQ. Here the CDR3 DNA reads TGCGCCAGCAGCTCTGGGGCTAGCGGGAGTGTGAATGAGCAGTTCTTC. Translated: CASSSGASGSVNEQFF.

V is TRBV10-1 and J is TRBJ1-1; no firm D call. V lost 5 bases, J lost 7 bases, and 14 bases lay in between. Looked up from germline, CDR1 is WNHNN and CDR2 is SYGVQD (reference sequence). The CDR3 is 13 residues long. This chain's CDR3 is CASSPQTTSEAFF. Written as DNA, the CDR3 is TGCGCCAGCAGTCCTCAGACGACCAGTGAAGCTTTCTTT.

The V and J genes are TRBV11-3 and TRBJ2-7; TRBD2 agrees at 8 bases. The CDR3 spans 16 residues. Trimming took 0 bases from V and 2 from J; bases not matched to a gene: 6. The germline CDR1 and CDR2 sequences are SGHNT and YENEEA. CDR3 sequence (DNA): TGTGCCAGCAGCTTAGATGTGGTAGCGGGAACCTACGAGCAGTACTTC. It specifies CASSLDVVAGTYEQYF.

The chain links TRBV29-1 to TRBJ1-1; the match to TRBD1 covers 7 bases. J lost 1 base, V lost 5 bases, and 13 bases had no gene match. In germline, CDR1 is SQVTM, CDR2 ANQGSEA. This CDR3 spans 16 amino acids. The CDR3 coding sequence is TGCAGCGTTAGAGGGACAGCGGGTTGGGGGAACACTGAAGCTTTCTTT. The encoded protein is CSVRGTAGWGNTEAFF.

This clone was seen a few times. The chain is built from TRBV28 and TRBJ1-1; 7 bases match TRBD1. Trimming took 5 bases from V and 9 from J; bases not matched to a gene: 6. The germline V gene has CDR1 MDHEN and CDR2 SYDVKM. The CDR3 loop spans 12 amino acids. CDR3 nucleotide sequence: TGTGCCAGCAGTCTCCAGGACAGGAAAGCTTTCTTT. Its protein product is CASSLQDRKAFF.

This clone was observed a few times. This chain connects TRBV27 to TRBJ1-1; possibly TRBD1 for D (5 bases). The CDR3 runs 12 residues. V was pared by 7 bases and J by 2 bases, with 8 bases between. Germline lookup yields CDR1 MNHEY and CDR2 SMNVEV (reference sequence). This CDR3 reads CASKQANTEAFF. DNA for the CDR3: TGTGCCAGCAAACAGGCTAACACTGAAGCTTTCTTT.

The rearrangement uses TRBV5-8 and TRBJ1-2, with D perhaps matching TRBD1 (5 bases). Per germline, CDR1 SGHTS and CDR2 YDEGEE. This CDR3 has 14 amino acids. The V gene lost 1 base and the J gene lost 1 base, with 8 bases spanning the gap. CDR3 bases: TGTGCCAGCAGCTTGCCGGGGCATAACTATGGCTACACCTTC. Translation: CASSLPGHNYGYTF.

J is TRBJ2-1 and V is TRBV15; 9 nucleotides line up with TRBD2. Per the germline V gene, CDR1 is LNHNV and CDR2 is YYDKDF (reference sequence). The CDR3 has 17 residues. The ends lost 0 bases at V and 5 bases at J; junction bases unmatched: 8. The CDR3 loop is CATSREDSGSLHNEQFF. CDR3 nucleotide sequence: TGTGCCACCAGCAGAGAGGATAGCGGGAGTCTCCACAATGAGCAGTTCTTC.

The chain is built from TRBV5-4 and TRBJ2-2; D is perhaps TRBD1 (6 bases). Trimming shortened V by 3 bases and J by 5 bases, and 17 bases separated the two germline ends. Germline loops: CDR1 SGHNT, CDR2 YYREEE (reference sequence). The CDR3 is made up of 16 amino acids. The CDR3 DNA follows: TGTGCCAGCAGCTGGACTTGGGACACTCCGACCGGGGAGCTGTTTTTT. Its protein is CASSWTWDTPTGELFF.

This chain uses TRBV27 with TRBJ2-7; 9 bases map to TRBD2. V was clipped by 5 bases and J by 4 bases; unmatched bases: 15. Germline loops: CDR1 MNHEY, CDR2 SMNVEV (reference sequence). This CDR3 spans 17 amino acids. This chain's CDR3 is CASSAYPPGRGGYEQYF. In nucleotides, the CDR3 is TGTGCCAGCAGTGCCTATCCTCCGGGGCGGGGGGGATACGAGCAGTACTTC.

The CDR3 sequence: CASKAINEKLFF. CDR3 nucleotide sequence: TGTGCCAGCAAAGCCATTAATGAAAAACTGTTTTTT. The gene calls are TRBV2 and TRBJ1-4; no firm D call. V lost 7 bases, J lost 4 bases, and 7 bases lay in between. The CDR3 covers 12 residues. Germline values: CDR1 SNHLY, CDR2 FYNNEI.

The chain uses TRBV2 and TRBJ2-7; D unclear. The germline V gene encodes CDR1 SNHLY and CDR2 FYNNEI. V was clipped by 3 bases and J by 3 bases, with 15 bases between them. The CDR3 covers 15 residues. The CDR3 nucleotides are TGTGCCAGCAGTGATGCCCCCTCATTCGGCTACGAGCAGTACTTC. Translated, it gives CASSDAPSFGYEQYF.

This chain uses TRBV5-1 with TRBJ2-5; 12 bases are a match to TRBD2. With V trimmed by 1 base and J by 4 bases, 5 bases remained unmatched. Germline loops: CDR1 SGHRS, CDR2 YFSETQ. This CDR3 is 16 amino acids long. The CDR3 DNA follows: TGCGCCAGCAGCTTGACTAGCGGGGGGACGGGAGAGACCCAGTACTTC. Protein product: CASSLTSGGTGETQYF. Full variable domain (missing parts from reference TRBV5-1 and TRBJ2-5): KAGVTQTPRYLIKTRGQQVTLSCSPISGHRSVSWYQQTPGQGLQFLFEYFSETQRNKGNFPGRFSGRQFSNSRSEMNVSTLELGDSALYLCASSLTSGGTGETQYFGPGTRLLVL.

This clone turned up a few times. The gene calls are TRBV10-2 and TRBJ2-1; D not certain. Germline CDR1 reads WSHSY; CDR2 reads SAAADI. Deletions cut 3 bases from V and 5 bases from J, with 11 bases between. The CDR3 sequence is 14 residues long. The CDR3 DNA sequence: TGCGCCAGCAGTGAAATGGGGTCCCACAATGAGCAGTTCTTC. Amino acids: CASSEMGSHNEQFF.

V gene TRBV7-3 combines with J gene TRBJ2-1, with D possibly matching TRBD2 (6 bases). The V gene's germline CDR1 is SGHTA and CDR2 FQGTGA. The V end was cut by 1 base, the J end by 9 bases, with 16 bases between. This CDR3 spans 15 amino acids. Written as DNA, the CDR3 is TGTGCCAGCAGCTTAAACGGAGGGCCCTTTAGTGAGCAGTTCTTC. Protein sequence: CASSLNGGPFSEQFF.

The chain employs TRBV18 and TRBJ1-4; 8 bases align to TRBD1. Looked up from germline, CDR1 is KGHSH and CDR2 is LQKENI. V trimming: 4 bases; J trimming: 1 base; junction bases outside the gene matches: 5. This CDR3 contains 16 residues. CDR3 in DNA: TGTGCCAGCTCACAATACGACAGGGGAACTAATGAAAAACTGTTTTTT. Translation gives CASSQYDRGTNEKLFF.